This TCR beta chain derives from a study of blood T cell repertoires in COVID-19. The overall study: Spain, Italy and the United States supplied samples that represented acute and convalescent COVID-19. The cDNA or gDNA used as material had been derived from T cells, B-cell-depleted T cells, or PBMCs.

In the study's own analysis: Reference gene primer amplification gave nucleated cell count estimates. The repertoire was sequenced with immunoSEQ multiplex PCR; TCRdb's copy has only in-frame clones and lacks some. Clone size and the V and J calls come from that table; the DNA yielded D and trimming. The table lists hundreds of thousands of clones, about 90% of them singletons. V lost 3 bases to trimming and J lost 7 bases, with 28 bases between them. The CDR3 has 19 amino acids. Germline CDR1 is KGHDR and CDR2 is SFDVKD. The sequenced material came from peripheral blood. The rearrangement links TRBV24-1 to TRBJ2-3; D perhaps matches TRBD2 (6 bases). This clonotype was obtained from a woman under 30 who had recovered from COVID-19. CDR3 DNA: TGTGCCACCAGTGATACTCTAGCGACGGGTGCGGCGAGGGGATATACGCAGTATTTT. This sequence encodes CATSDTLATGAARGYTQYF.